The clone carrying this T cell receptor (beta chain) was found a few times. The antigen remains undetermined. The V gene lost 2 bases and the J gene lost 7 bases, with 15 bases spanning the gap. This CDR3 is built from 15 residues. The V gene's germline CDR1 is LNHDA and CDR2 SQIVND (reference sequence). This record belongs to a study of vaccination and CD4 T cells after COVID-19. The Oncomine TCR Beta short-read assay sequenced DNA from cultured CD4+ T cells. Each CDR3 protein gets one entry after TCRdb re-called the PCR reads with MiXCR. The table includes some 7,300 distinct CDR3 sequences, 39% detected once. The treatment was: roughly 11-day PBMC culture with coronavirus spike peptide pools or control peptides (ViraFEST assay). Samples of CD4+ T cells were obtained from the unexposed donor before the COVID-19 pandemic (2011-2018).

J is TRBJ1-5 and V is TRBV19, with D possibly being TRBD1 (5 bases). The origin of this receptor is a human donor in good health. The sample consisted of CD4+ T cells from blood, cultured in vitro. The CDR3 DNA reads TGTGCCAGTAGTATAAGCAGGGAAGGACGGCAGCCCCAGCATTTT. It translates to CASSISREGRQPQHF.